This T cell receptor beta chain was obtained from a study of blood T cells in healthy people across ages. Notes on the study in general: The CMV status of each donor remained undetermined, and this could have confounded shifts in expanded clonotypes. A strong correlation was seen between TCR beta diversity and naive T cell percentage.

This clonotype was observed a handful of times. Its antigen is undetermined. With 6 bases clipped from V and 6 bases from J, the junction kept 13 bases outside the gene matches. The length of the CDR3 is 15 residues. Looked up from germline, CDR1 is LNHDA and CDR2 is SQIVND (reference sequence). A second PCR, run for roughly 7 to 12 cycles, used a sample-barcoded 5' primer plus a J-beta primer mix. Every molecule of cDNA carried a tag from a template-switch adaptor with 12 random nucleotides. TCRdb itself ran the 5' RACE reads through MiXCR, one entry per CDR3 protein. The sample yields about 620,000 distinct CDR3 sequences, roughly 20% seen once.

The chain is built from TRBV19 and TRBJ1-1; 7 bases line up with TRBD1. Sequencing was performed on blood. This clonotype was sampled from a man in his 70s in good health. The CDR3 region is CASRPPGRQGAEAFF. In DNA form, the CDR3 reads TGTGCCAGTAGACCCCCGGGGCGGCAGGGGGCTGAAGCTTTCTTT.